The entry that follows covers one TCR beta chain sequence. Antigen unknown. From RNA transcripts, TCR beta CDR3 regions were amplified. Researchers ran a first-round RT-PCR on the TCR CDR3 using the HTBI primer set. One entry per CDR3 protein results from TCRdb running MiXCR on the multiplex PCR reads. The data contain 490,000 or so distinct CDR3 sequences, 20% to 25% of them seen just once; the ten biggest clones take up 45% to 55%. CDR3 length: 15 amino acids. V gave up 1 base and J gave up 0 bases, with 8 bases separating them. From germline, CDR1 is SGHVS and CDR2 FNYEAQ. This sample was taken from a study of T cells in Graves' hyperthyroidism and ophthalmopathy. Overall study: Peripheral blood was acquired at first diagnosis, ahead of any therapy whatsoever.

Patients showing uncontrolled infection, other autoimmune disease, pregnancy or lactation were ineligible. Thyroid ultrasound and orbital computed tomography, with clinical symptoms and serum thyroxine and TRAb, informed diagnoses. General study points: Appearing also in blood were most of the thyroid clonotypes expanded above 0.001.

Sequencing was performed on blood. This clonotype was sampled from a woman in her 70s with Graves' ophthalmopathy. The chain links TRBV7-6 to TRBJ2-3, with D unresolved. CDR3 nucleotide sequence: TGTGCCAGCAGCTTAGAGGCAGAGAGCACAGATACGCAGTATTTT. Protein: CASSLEAESTDTQYF.